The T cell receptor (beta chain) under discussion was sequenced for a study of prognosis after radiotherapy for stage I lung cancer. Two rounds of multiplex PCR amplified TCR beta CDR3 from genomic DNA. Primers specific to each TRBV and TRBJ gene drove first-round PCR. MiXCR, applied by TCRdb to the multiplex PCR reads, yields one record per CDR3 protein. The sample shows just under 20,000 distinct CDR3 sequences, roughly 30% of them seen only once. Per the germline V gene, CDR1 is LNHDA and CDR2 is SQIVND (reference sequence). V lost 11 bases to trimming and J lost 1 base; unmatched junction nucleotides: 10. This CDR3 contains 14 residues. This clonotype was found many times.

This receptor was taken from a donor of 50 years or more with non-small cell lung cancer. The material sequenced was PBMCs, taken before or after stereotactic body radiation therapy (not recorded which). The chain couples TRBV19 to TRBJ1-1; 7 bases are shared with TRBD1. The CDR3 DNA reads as TGTGCCTCCCGACGACAGGGCCCGAACACTGAAGCTTTCTTT. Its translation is CASRRQGPNTEAFF.